This T cell receptor beta chain was documented in a study of regulatory T cells in long-lasting Graves disease. According to the study, TCR beta libraries were built with iRepertoire HTBI primers and CDR3-region Arm-PCR. TCRdb re-called the multiplex PCR reads through MiXCR, storing one row per CDR3 protein. The data hold some 280,000 distinct CDR3 sequences, with 22% observed a single time. This clonotype was seen many times. Time point: persistent/refractory GD, antithyroid drugs over 5 years with positive TRAb. There was RNA extracted from PBMCs, and the TCR library was made from it. This CDR3 contains 16 residues. Per the germline V gene, CDR1 is MDHEN and CDR2 is SYDVKM. V lost 4 bases and J lost 6, with 22 bases in between.

This clonotype originated in a female donor with Graves disease. Sequences were derived from peripheral blood mononuclear cells (PBMCs), sampled when the disease was refractory, from a patient treated with antithyroid drugs. This chain uses TRBV28 with TRBJ2-7; tentative D call: TRBD2 (5 bases). For the CDR3, the DNA is TGTGCCAGCAGTTCCGCGGGCACGGCCGGTTCTTCCGAGCAGTACTTC. Translation gives CASSSAGTAGSSEQYF.